The clone carrying this T cell receptor (beta chain) was seen repeatedly, ten times or more. The term stable hyperthyroidism indicated an absence of ophthalmopathy within 18 months of follow-up. Hyperthyroidism patients, all newly diagnosed, had under 2 months' duration and ages of 18 to 65. The authors used Ficoll-Paque density gradient centrifugation to separate PBMCs. The input was 7.5 to 10 ml of fresh peripheral blood. Using RNA transcripts, the TCR beta CDR3 regions were amplified. Investigators did first-round RT-PCR with HTBI primers, then second-round multiplex PCR. TCRdb ran MiXCR on the multiplex PCR reads and lists one entry per CDR3 protein. The sample records just over 600,000 distinct CDR3 sequences, around a fifth being singletons. The V gene end was trimmed by 5 bases and the J gene end by 6 bases; junction bases not matched to a gene: 4. Germline CDR1 and CDR2: MNHEY and SVGAGI. This CDR3 has 13 residues.

These data are taken from a study of Graves' ophthalmopathy and Graves' hyperthyroidism. This receptor was identified in a woman aged 18 to 35 with stable Graves' hyperthyroidism. Some clones in this sample may be carry-over from other donors' samples. The chain employs TRBV6-5 and TRBJ2-7, with 10 bases lining up with TRBD1. Sequencing was performed on peripheral blood. In DNA, the CDR3 is TGTGCCAGCAGTACCGGGACAGGGGTCGAGCAGTACTTC. It specifies CASSTGTGVEQYF.